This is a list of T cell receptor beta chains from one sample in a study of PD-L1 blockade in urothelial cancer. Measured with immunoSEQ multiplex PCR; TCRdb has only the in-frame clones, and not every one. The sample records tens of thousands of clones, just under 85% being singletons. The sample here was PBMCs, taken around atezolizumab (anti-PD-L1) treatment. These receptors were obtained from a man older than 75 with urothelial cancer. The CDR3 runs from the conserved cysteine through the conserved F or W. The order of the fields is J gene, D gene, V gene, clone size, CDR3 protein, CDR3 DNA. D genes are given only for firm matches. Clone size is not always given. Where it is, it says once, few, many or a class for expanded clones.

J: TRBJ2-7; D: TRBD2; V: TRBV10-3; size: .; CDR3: CAISGLGSGASYEQYF; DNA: TGTGCCATCAGCGGGCTGGGGAGCGGGGCCTCCTACGAGCAGTACTTC
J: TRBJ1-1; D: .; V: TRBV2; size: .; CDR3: CASSSSQSVAAFF; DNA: TGTGCCAGCAGTTCATCGCAGAGCGTTGCAGCTTTCTTT
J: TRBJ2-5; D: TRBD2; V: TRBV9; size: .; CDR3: CASSGGPSGSRETQYF; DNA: TGTGCCAGCAGCGGGGGGCCTAGCGGGAGTAGAGAGACCCAGTACTTC
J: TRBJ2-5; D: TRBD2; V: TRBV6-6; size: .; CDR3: CASRRTSGSEETQYF; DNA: TGTGCCAGCAGGCGGACTAGCGGGAGCGAAGAGACCCAGTACTTC
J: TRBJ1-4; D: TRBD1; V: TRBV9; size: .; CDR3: CASSVGDRPGGEKLFF; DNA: TGTGCCAGCAGCGTAGGGGACAGACCCGGAGGTGAAAAACTGTTTTTT
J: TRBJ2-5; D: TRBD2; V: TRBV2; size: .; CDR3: CASSGRLAGVRETQYF; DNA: TGTGCCAGCAGTGGGCGACTAGCGGGAGTCCGGGAGACCCAGTACTTC
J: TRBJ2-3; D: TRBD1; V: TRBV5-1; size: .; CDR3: CASSLRPRDRDTDTQYF; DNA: TGCGCCAGCAGCCTGAGACCCCGGGACAGAGACACAGATACGCAGTATTTT
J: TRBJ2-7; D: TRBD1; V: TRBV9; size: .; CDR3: CASSPGQGGTYEQYF; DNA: TGTGCCAGCAGCCCCGGACAGGGGGGGACCTACGAGCAGTACTTC
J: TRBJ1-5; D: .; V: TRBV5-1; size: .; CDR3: CASSLDGQRNQPQHF; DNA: TGCGCCAGCAGCTTGGATGGACAGAGAAATCAGCCCCAGCATTTT
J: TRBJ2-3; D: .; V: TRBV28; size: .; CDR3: CAHRPSLDHTQYF; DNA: TGTGCCCATCGGCCTAGCTTGGATCATACGCAGTATTTT
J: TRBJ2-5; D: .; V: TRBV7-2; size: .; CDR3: CASSLGGSGGYQETQYF; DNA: TGTGCCAGCAGCTTAGGGGGTAGCGGTGGATACCAAGAGACCCAGTACTTC
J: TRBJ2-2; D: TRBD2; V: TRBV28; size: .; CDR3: CASSTGTSMGSGELFF; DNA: TGTGCCAGCAGTACCGGGACTAGTATGGGGTCCGGGGAGCTGTTTTTT
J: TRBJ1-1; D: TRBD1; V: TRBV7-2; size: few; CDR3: CASSYWKGGTATEAFF; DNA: TGTGCCAGCAGCTACTGGAAAGGGGGCACGGCGACTGAAGCTTTCTTT
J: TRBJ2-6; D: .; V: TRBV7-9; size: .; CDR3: CASSLGSGQANVLTF; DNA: TGTGCCAGCAGCTTGGGGTCAGGGCAGGCCAACGTCCTGACTTTC
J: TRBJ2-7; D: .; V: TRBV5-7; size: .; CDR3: CASSLFRSSDEQYF; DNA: TGTGCCAGCAGCTTGTTCCGTTCGAGCGACGAGCAGTACTTC
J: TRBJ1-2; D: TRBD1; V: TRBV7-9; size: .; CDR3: CASRGPGGKLYGYTF; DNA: TGTGCCAGCAGGGGACCAGGGGGAAAACTCTATGGCTACACCTTC
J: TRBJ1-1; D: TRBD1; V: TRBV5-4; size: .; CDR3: CASSPGQGLTNTEAFF; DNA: TGTGCCAGCAGCCCGGGACAGGGGCTAACGAACACTGAAGCTTTCTTT
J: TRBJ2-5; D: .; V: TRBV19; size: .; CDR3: CASGEGQGTQYF; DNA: TGTGCCAGTGGGGAGGGACAAGGGACCCAGTACTTC
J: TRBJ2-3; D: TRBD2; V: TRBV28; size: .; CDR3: CASSFLAGTDTQYF; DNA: TGTGCCAGCAGTTTCCTAGCGGGCACAGATACGCAGTATTTT
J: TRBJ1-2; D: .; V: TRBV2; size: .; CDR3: CASSSDTYGYTF; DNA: TGTGCCAGCAGCTCAGACACCTATGGCTACACCTTC
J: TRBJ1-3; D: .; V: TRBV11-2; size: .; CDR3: CASTLSPGGLWENTIYF; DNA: TGTGCCAGCACCCTTTCTCCGGGAGGGCTGTGGGAAAACACCATATATTTT
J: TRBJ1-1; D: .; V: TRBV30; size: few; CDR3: CAWSVGGRTEAFF; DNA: TGTGCCTGGTCGGTCGGGGGGAGGACTGAAGCTTTCTTT
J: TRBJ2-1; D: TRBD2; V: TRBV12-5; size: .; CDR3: CASGLVTNVGGPYNEQFF; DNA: TGTGCTAGTGGTTTGGTAACTAATGTGGGAGGGCCCTACAATGAGCAGTTCTTC
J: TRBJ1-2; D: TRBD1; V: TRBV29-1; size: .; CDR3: CSVEAGGYGYTF; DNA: TGCAGCGTTGAAGCAGGGGGCTATGGCTACACCTTC
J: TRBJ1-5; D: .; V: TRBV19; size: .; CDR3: CASTSSRGGNQPQHF; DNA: TGTGCCAGTACAAGTAGTAGGGGCGGCAATCAGCCCCAGCATTTT
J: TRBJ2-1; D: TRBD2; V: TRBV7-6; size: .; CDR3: CASTRLAGDNEQFF; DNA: TGTGCCAGCACCCGACTAGCGGGGGACAATGAGCAGTTCTTC
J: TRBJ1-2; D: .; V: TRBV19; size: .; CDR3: CASRGQGGYGYTF; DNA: TGTGCCAGTAGAGGGCAGGGAGGCTATGGCTACACCTTC
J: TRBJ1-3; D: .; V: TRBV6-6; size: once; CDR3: CASSTGNVGNTIYF; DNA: TGTGCCAGCAGTACAGGGAATGTTGGAAACACCATATATTTT
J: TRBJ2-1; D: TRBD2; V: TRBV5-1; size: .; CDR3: CASSLLGGSYNEQFF; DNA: TGCGCCAGCAGCTTGTTGGGAGGGTCCTACAATGAGCAGTTCTTC
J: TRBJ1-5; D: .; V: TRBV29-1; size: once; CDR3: CSAGPGGSNQPQHF; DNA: TGCAGCGCAGGGCCGGGGGGTAGCAATCAGCCCCAGCATTTT
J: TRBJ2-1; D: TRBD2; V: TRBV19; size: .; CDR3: CASSIQREGNEQFF; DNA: TGTGCCAGTAGTATACAGCGGGAGGGCAATGAGCAGTTCTTC
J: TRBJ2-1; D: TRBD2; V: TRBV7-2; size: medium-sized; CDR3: CASSLSFLGVSGSSHEQFF; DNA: TGTGCCAGCAGCTTATCCTTCCTCGGGGTGAGCGGGAGTTCCCATGAGCAGTTCTTC
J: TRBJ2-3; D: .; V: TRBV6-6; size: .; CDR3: CASSLVGQQYF; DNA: TGTGCCAGCAGTTTGGTCGGACAGCAGTATTTT
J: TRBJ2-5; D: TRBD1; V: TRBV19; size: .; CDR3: CASSKDREETQYF; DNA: TGTGCCAGTAGCAAGGACAGGGAAGAGACCCAGTACTTC
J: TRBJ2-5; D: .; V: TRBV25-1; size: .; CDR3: CASSAEGAGETQYF; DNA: TGTGCCAGCAGTGCCGAAGGAGCCGGGGAGACCCAGTACTTC
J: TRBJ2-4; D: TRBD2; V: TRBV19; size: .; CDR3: CASSYSGTIIAKNIQYF; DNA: TGTGCCAGTAGCTACTCGGGGACTATCATAGCCAAAAACATTCAGTACTTC
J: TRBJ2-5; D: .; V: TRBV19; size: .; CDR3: CASSVGTQETQYF; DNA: TGTGCCAGTAGTGTAGGGACACAAGAGACCCAGTACTTC
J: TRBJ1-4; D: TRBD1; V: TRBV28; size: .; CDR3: CASSFISQGATNEKLFF; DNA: TGTGCCAGCAGTTTTATATCGCAGGGGGCAACTAATGAAAAACTGTTTTTT
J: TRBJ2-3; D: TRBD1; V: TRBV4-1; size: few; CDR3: CASSRMGQGAGADTQYF; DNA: TGCGCCAGCAGCCGAATGGGACAGGGGGCGGGAGCAGATACGCAGTATTTT
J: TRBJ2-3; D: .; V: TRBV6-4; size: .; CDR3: CASSDTGGGSTDTQYF; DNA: TGTGCCAGCAGTGACACCGGGGGAGGAAGCACAGATACGCAGTATTTT
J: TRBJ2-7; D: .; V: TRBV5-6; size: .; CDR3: CASSLAMAEQYF; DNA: TGTGCCAGCAGCTTGGCCATGGCAGAGCAGTACTTC
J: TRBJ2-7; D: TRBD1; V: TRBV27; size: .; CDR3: CASSLGTGPSYEQYF; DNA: TGTGCCAGCAGTTTAGGGACAGGACCCTCCTACGAGCAGTACTTC
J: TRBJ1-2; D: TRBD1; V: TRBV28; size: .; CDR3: CASSFAGTDGGLYGYTF; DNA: TGTGCCAGCAGTTTCGCCGGGACAGACGGCGGCCTATATGGCTACACCTTC
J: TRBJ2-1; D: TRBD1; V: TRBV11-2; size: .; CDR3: CASSTGQTAYNEQFF; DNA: TGTGCCAGCAGCACGGGACAGACGGCCTACAATGAGCAGTTCTTC
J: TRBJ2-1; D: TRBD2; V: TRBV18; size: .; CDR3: CASSRTGTRDNEQFF; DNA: TGTGCCAGCTCAAGGACCGGGACTAGGGACAATGAGCAGTTCTTC
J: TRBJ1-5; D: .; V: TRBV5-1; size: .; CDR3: CASSLEGLQNQPQHF; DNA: TGCGCCAGCAGCTTGGAGGGACTTCAGAATCAGCCCCAGCATTTT
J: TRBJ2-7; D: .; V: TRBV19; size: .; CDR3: CASSIRISYEQYF; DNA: TGTGCCAGTAGTATCAGGATCTCCTACGAGCAGTACTTC
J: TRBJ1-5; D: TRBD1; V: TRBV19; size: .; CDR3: CASGRDRGPRQPQHF; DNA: TGTGCCAGTGGCCGGGACAGGGGGCCGAGGCAGCCCCAGCATTTT
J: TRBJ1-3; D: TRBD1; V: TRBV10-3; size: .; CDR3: CANPRQGPFSGNTIYF; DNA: TGTGCCAACCCACGACAGGGACCATTCTCTGGAAACACCATATATTTT
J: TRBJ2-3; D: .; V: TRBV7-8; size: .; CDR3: CASSFLSSTDTQYF; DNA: TGTGCCAGCAGCTTTCTATCTAGCACAGATACGCAGTATTTT
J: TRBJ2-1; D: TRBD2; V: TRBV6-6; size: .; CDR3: CASSPGLAYGEQFF; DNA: TGTGCCAGCAGCCCGGGACTAGCTTATGGTGAGCAGTTCTTC
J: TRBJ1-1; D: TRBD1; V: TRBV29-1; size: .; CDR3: CSVYNPGTGDTAFF; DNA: TGCAGCGTATACAATCCGGGGACAGGGGATACGGCTTTCTTT
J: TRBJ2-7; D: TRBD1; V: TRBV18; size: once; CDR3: CASSAGGPNEQYF; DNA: TGTGCCAGCTCAGCAGGGGGACCAAACGAGCAGTACTTC
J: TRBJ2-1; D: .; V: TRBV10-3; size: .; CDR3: CAISGPPGTGYNEQFF; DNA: TGTGCCATCAGTGGTCCTCCGGGGACTGGATACAATGAGCAGTTCTTC
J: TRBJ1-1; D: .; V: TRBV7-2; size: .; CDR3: CASSLGWERVAFF; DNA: TGTGCCAGCAGCTTGGGGTGGGAGAGGGTTGCTTTCTTT